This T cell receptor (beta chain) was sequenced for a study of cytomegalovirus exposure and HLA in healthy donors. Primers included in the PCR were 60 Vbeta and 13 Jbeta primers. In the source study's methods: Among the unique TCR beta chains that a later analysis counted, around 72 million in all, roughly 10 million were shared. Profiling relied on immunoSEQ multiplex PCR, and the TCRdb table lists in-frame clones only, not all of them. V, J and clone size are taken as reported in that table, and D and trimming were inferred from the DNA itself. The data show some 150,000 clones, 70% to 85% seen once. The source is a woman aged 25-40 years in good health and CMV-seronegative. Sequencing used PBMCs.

The chain's CDR3 is CASSLDPGSDGGYTF. Written as DNA, the CDR3 is TGTGCCAGCAGCTTAGACCCGGGGAGCGATGGGGGCTACACCTTC. The rearrangement joins TRBV7-3 to TRBJ1-2; D unresolved. With 2 bases removed from V and 8 bases from J, the gap between germline ends came to 18 bases. The V gene's germline CDR1 is SGHTA and CDR2 FQGTGA. CDR3 length: 15 amino acids.